Sequencing of this T cell receptor (beta chain) was carried out in a study of OX40 agonist ivuxolimab in advanced cancers. Broader study findings: Compared with CD4+, CD8+ T cells on average had more expanded clones. Relatively little clonal expansion, among the lowest observed, appeared in partial responders at 0.1-3.0 mg/kg.

The sample holds one count of this clone. Its antigen is as yet unknown. The length of the CDR3 is 14 residues. Looked up from germline, CDR1 is SNHLY and CDR2 is FYNNEI. Trimming at V came to 6 bases and at J to 3 bases, leaving 6 bases not matched to a gene. Assay: immunoSEQ multiplex PCR; the TCRdb copy retains only in-frame clones and omits some. The sample lists 80,000 or so clones, about 93% occurring once. This receptor was taken from an adult with an advanced solid tumor such as melanoma, head and neck, liver or kidney cancer. Sequencing was performed on CD4+ or CD8+ T cells sorted from blood, taken in a trial of the OX40 agonist ivuxolimab. V usage is TRBV2 and J usage is TRBJ2-7, with TRBD1 matching 9 bases. The CDR3 spells CASRMTGGSYEQYF. In nucleotides, the CDR3 is TGTGCCAGCAGAATGACAGGGGGAAGCTACGAGCAGTACTTC.